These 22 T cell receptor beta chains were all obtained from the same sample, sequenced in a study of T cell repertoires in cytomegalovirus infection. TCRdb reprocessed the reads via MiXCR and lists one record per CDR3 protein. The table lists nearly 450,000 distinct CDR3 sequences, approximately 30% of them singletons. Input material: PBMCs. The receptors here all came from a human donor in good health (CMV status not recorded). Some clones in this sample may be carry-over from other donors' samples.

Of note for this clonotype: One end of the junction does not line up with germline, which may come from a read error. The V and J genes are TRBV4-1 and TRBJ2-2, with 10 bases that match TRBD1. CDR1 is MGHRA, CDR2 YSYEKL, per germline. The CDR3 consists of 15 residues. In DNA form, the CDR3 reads TGCTCCAGCAGCCAGGGACAGGGGCCGTCCGGGGAGCTGTTTTTT. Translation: CSSSQGQGPSGELFF.

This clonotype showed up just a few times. DNA for the CDR3: TGTGCCAGCATCATTACCAATGAGCAGTTCTTC. Translation gives CASIITNEQFF. This rearrangement joins TRBV5-8 to TRBJ2-1; D is undetermined. Germline CDR1 SGHTS, CDR2 YDEGEE. The CDR3 covers 11 residues. The V gene lost 6 bases and the J gene lost 6 bases, with 7 bases spanning the gap.

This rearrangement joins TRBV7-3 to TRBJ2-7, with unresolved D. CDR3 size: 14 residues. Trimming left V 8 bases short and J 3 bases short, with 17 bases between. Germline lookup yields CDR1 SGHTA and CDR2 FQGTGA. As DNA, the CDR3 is TGTGCCAGCTCCCCTGGACCAGGCTTCTACGAGCAGTACTTC. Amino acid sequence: CASSPGPGFYEQYF.

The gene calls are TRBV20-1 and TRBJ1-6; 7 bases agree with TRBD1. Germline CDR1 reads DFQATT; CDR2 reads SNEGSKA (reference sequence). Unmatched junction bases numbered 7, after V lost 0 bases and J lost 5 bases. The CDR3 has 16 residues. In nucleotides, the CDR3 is TGCAGTGCTAGAGATCGGAGGCAGGGGGATAATTCACCCCTCCACTTT. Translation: CSARDRRQGDNSPLHF.

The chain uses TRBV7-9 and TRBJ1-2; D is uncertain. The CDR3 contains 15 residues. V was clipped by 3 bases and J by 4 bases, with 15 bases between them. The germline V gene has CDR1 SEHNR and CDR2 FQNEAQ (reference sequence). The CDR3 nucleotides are TGTGCCAGCAGCTTCGGGCCTGATATGTTCTATGGCTACACCTTC. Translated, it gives CASSFGPDMFYGYTF. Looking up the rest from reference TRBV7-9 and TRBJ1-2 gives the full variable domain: DTGVSQNPRHKITKRGQNVTFRCDPISEHNRLYWYRQTLGQGPEFLTYFQNEAQLEKSRLLSDRFSAERPKGSFSTLEIQRTEQGDSAMYLCASSFGPDMFYGYTFGSGTRLTVV.

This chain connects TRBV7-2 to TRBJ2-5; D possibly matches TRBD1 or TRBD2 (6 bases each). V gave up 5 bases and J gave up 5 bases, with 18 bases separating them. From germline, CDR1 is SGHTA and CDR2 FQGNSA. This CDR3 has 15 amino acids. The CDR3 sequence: CASSHPMGGGETQYF. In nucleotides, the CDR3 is TGTGCCAGCAGCCATCCGATGGGGGGCGGGGAGACCCAGTACTTC.

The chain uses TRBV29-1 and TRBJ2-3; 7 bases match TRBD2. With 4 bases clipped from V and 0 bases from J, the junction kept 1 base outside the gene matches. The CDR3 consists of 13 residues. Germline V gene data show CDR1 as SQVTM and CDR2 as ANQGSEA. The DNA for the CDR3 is TGCAGCGTTGTCGGGGGGAGCACAGATACGCAGTATTTT. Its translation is CSVVGGSTDTQYF.

This CDR3 reads CASSSGGGQTDTTYF. CDR3 in DNA: TGTGCCAGCAGTTCCGGTGGGGGACAAACAGATACGACGTATTTT. The chain carries TRBV11-2 and TRBJ2-3, with a possible D match to TRBD1 (6 bases). The CDR3 runs 15 residues. The V and J ends lost 6 bases and 14 bases respectively, with 27 bases between them. CDR1 SGHAT and CDR2 FQNNGV come from the germline V gene.

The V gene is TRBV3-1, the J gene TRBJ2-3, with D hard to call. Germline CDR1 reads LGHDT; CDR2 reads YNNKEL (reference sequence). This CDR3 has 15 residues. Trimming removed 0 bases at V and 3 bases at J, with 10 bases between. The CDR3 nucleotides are TGTGCCAGCAGCCAAGATCCCGTTGCGACAGATACGCAGTATTTT. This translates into CASSQDPVATDTQYF.

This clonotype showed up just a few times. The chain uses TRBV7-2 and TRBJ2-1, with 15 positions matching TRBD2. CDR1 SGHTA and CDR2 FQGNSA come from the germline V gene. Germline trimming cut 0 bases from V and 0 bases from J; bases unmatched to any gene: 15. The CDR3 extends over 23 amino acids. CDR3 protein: CASSLANQGLAGGRTSSYNEQFF. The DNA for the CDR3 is TGTGCCAGCAGCTTAGCGAATCAGGGACTAGCGGGGGGTCGTACTAGCTCCTACAATGAGCAGTTCTTC.

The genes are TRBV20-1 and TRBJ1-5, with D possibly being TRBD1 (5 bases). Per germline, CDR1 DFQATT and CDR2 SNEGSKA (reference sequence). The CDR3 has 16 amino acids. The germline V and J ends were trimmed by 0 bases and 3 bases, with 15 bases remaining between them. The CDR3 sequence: CSARDRGGIPNQPQHF. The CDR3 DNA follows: TGCAGTGCTAGAGACCGTGGGGGAATCCCCAATCAGCCCCAGCATTTT.

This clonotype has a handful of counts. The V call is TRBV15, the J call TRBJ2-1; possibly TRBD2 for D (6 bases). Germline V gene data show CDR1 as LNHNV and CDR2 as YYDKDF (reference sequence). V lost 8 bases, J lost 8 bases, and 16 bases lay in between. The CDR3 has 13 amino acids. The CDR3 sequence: CATGGAPWDEQFF. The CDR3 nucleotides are TGTGCCACCGGCGGGGCCCCTTGGGATGAGCAGTTCTTC.

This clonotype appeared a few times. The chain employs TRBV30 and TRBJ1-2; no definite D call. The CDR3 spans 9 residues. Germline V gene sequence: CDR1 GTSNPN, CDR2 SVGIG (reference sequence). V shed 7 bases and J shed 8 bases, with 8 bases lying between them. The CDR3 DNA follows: TGTGCCTACTCACCGGGCTACACCTTC. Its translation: CAYSPGYTF. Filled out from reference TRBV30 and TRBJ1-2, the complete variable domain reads SQTIHQWPATLVQPVGSPLSLECTVEGTSNPNLYWYRQAAGRGLQLLFYSVGIGQISSEVPQNLSASRPQDRQFILSSKKLLLSDSGFYLCAYSPGYTFGSGTRLTVV.

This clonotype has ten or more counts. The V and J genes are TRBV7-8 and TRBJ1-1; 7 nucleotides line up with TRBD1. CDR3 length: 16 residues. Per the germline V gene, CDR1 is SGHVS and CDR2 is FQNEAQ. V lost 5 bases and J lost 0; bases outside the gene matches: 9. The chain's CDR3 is CASSPKAGGLNTEAFF. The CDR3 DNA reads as TGTGCCAGCAGCCCCAAGGCAGGGGGTTTGAACACTGAAGCTTTCTTT.

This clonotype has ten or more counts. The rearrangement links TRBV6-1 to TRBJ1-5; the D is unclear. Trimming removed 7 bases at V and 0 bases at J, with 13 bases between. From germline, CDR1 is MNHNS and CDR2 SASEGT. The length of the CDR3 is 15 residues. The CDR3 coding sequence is TGTGCCAGCAAAGATCGGCATTATAGCAATCAGCCCCAGCATTTT. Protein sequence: CASKDRHYSNQPQHF.

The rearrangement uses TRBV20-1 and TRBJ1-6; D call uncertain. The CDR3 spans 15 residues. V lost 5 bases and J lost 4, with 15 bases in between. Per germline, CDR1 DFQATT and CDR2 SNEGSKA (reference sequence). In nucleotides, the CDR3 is TGCAGTGCTGCCCCCCGGCCGGAGTATAATTCACCCCTCCACTTT. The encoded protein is CSAAPRPEYNSPLHF.

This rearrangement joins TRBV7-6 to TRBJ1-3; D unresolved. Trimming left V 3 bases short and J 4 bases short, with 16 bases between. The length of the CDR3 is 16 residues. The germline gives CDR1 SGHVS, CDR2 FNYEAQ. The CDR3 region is CASSFGGMVEGNTIYF. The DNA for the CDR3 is TGTGCCAGCAGCTTTGGCGGTATGGTGGAGGGAAACACCATATATTTT.

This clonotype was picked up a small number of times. CDR3: CASSQDLRGASNTGELFF. CDR3 coding DNA: TGCGCCAGCAGCCAAGACCTCCGGGGGGCGTCGAACACCGGGGAGCTGTTTTTT. The chain employs TRBV4-3 and TRBJ2-2; possibly TRBD2 for D (7 bases). Trimming left V 0 bases short and J 0 bases short, with 14 bases between. The germline V gene encodes CDR1 LGHNA and CDR2 YSLEER. This CDR3 spans 18 amino acids.

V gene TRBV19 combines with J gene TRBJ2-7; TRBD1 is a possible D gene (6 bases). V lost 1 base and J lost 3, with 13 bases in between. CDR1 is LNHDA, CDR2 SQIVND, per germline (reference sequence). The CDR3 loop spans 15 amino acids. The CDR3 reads CASSIVPGDGYEQYF. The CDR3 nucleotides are TGTGCCAGTAGTATAGTTCCAGGGGACGGCTACGAGCAGTACTTC. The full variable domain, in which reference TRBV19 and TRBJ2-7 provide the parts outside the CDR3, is DGGITQSPKYLFRKEGQNVTLSCEQNLNHDAMYWYRQDPGQGLRLIYYSQIVNDFQKGDIAEGYSVSREKKESFPLTVTSAQKNPTAFYLCASSIVPGDGYEQYFGPGTRLTVT.

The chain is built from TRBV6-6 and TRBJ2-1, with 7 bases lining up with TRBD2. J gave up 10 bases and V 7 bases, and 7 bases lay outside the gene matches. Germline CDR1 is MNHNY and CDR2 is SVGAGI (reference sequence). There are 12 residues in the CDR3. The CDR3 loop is CASTVWGGEQFF. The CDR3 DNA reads TGTGCCAGCACGGTCTGGGGAGGGGAGCAGTTCTTC.

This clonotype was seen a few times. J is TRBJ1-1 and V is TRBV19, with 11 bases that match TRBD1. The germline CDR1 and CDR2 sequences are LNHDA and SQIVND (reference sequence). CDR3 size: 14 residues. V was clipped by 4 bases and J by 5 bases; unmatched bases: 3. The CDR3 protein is CASSNRDRGTEAFF. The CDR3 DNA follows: TGTGCCAGTAGTAACCGGGACAGGGGGACTGAAGCTTTCTTT.

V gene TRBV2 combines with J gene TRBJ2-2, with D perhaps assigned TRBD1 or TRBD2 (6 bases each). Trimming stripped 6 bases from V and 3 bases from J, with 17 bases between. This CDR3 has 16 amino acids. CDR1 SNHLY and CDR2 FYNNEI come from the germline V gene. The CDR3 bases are TGTGCCAGCAGGAAGACGGGGGCTCGGGACACCGGGGAGCTGTTTTTT. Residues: CASRKTGARDTGELFF.